This TCR beta chain was sequenced during a study of blood T cell repertoires in COVID-19. Some clones are missing from TCRdb's copy, which holds only in-frame ones; the method was immunoSEQ multiplex PCR. The sample carries fewer than 150,000 clones, about 86% recorded once. Trimming took off 4 bases at V and 9 bases at J, with 11 bases between the two ends. The CDR3 consists of 12 residues. Germline V gene lookup returns CDR1 SGHDT and CDR2 YYEEEE. Sequencing input: peripheral blood. The receptor comes from an older man who had recovered from COVID-19. This sequence joins TRBV5-6 and TRBJ2-1, with a possible D match to TRBD2 (6 bases). CDR3 nucleotide sequence: TGTGCCAGCAGCCCCACTAGCACTGAGCAGTTCTTC. Protein product: CASSPTSTEQFF. Full variable domain (outside the CDR3, taken from reference TRBV5-6 and TRBJ2-1): DAGVTQSPTHLIKTRGQQVTLRCSPKSGHDTVSWYQQALGQGPQFIFQYYEEEERQRGNFPDRFSGHQFPNYSSELNVNALLLGDSALYLCASSPTSTEQFFGPGTRLTVL.